Listed below are T cell receptor beta chains from one sample, sequenced in a study of cytomegalovirus exposure and HLA in healthy donors. Only in-frame clones appear in the TCRdb table, and some are missing; sequencing was by immunoSEQ multiplex PCR. The table records 150,000 to 200,000 clones, more than 80% of them present only once. The sequencing sample was made of PBMCs. The receptors shown here come from a man in his late teens or twenties in good health and CMV-seropositive. CDR3s include the opening cysteine and the closing phenylalanine or tryptophan. A D gene is named only where the DNA matches it firmly. For some rows the clone size is stated as once, few or many, or as a class when expanded; others skip it.

V	size	D	J	CDR3	DNA
TRBV4-2	NA	TRBD1	TRBJ2-2	CASSQEGQGAENTGELFF	TGTGCCAGCAGCCAGGAGGGACAGGGGGCGGAAAACACCGGGGAGCTGTTTTTT
TRBV28	few	TRBD1	TRBJ1-1	CASRRTGGTEAFF	TGTGCCAGCAGACGGACAGGGGGCACTGAAGCTTTCTTT
TRBV2	NA	NA	TRBJ2-5	CASNAWPQETQYF	TGTGCCAGCAACGCCTGGCCCCAAGAGACCCAGTACTTC
TRBV7-2	NA	TRBD1	TRBJ2-5	CASSETQDRGGTQYF	TGTGCCAGCAGCGAGACCCAGGACAGGGGAGGGACCCAGTACTTC
TRBV27	NA	TRBD2	TRBJ2-7	CASSLGLAVYEQYF	TGTGCCAGCAGCTTGGGACTAGCGGTCTACGAGCAGTACTTC
TRBV28	NA	NA	TRBJ1-4	CASGIQGEKLFF	TGTGCCAGCGGAATTCAGGGTGAAAAACTGTTTTTT
TRBV27	once	NA	TRBJ2-1	CASGNQGGEQFF	TGTGCCAGCGGGAACCAGGGAGGCGAGCAGTTCTTC
TRBV18	once	TRBD1	TRBJ1-3	CASSLSGTGFSGNTIYF	TGTGCCAGCTCACTATCCGGGACAGGGTTCTCTGGAAACACCATATATTTT
TRBV9	few	TRBD2	TRBJ2-2	CASSVEGSGRFATGELFF	TGTGCCAGCAGCGTAGAGGGTAGCGGGAGGTTCGCCACCGGGGAGCTGTTTTTT
TRBV28	NA	NA	TRBJ1-2	CASSQGSLTRGYTF	TGTGCCAGCAGTCAAGGCAGTTTGACACGGGGCTACACCTTC
TRBV27	few	TRBD2	TRBJ2-5	CASSFSPPGLAGETQYF	TGTGCCAGCAGTTTTAGCCCACCCGGACTAGCGGGAGAGACCCAGTACTTC
TRBV5-1	NA	NA	TRBJ2-7	CASSLAPGQTYEQYF	TGCGCCAGCAGCTTGGCTCCGGGACAAACCTACGAGCAGTACTTC
TRBV7-6	once	NA	TRBJ2-3	CASSFYSDTQYF	TGTGCCAGCAGCTTTTATTCAGATACGCAGTATTTT
TRBV5-1	once	NA	TRBJ2-1	CASSWSEGTNEQFF	TGCGCCAGCAGCTGGTCCGAGGGAACAAATGAGCAGTTCTTC
TRBV6-1	NA	TRBD2	TRBJ2-7	CASSETGLAGSYEQYF	TGTGCCAGCAGTGAAACGGGTCTAGCGGGATCCTACGAGCAGTACTTC
TRBV30	NA	NA	TRBJ2-6	CAAVISGANVLTF	TGTGCCGCAGTTATCTCTGGGGCCAACGTCCTGACTTTC
TRBV28	NA	NA	TRBJ1-2	CASSLSRTNYGYTF	TGTGCCAGCAGTTTATCCAGGACTAACTATGGCTACACCTTC
TRBV30	NA	NA	TRBJ1-3	CAWNRGSGNTIYF	TGTGCCTGGAATAGGGGGTCCGGAAACACCATATATTTT